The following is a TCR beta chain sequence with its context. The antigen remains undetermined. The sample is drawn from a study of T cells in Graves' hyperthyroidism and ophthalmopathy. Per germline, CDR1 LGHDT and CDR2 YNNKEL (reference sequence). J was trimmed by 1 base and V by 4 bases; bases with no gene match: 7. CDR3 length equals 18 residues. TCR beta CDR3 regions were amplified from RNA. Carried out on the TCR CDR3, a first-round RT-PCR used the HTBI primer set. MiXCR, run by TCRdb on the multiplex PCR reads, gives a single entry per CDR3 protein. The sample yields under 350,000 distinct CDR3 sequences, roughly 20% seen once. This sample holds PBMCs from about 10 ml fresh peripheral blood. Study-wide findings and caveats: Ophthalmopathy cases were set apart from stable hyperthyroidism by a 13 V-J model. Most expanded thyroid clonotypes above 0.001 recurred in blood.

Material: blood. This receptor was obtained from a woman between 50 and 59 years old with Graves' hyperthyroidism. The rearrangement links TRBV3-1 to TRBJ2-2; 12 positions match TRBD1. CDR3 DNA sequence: TGTGCCAGCAGCCCTTCGGGACAGGGGGCACTGAACACCGGGGAGCTGTTTTTT. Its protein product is CASSPSGQGALNTGELFF.